The clone carrying this TCR beta chain was observed at least ten times. Its matching antigen is unknown. These data are taken from a study of T cells in Graves' hyperthyroidism and ophthalmopathy. The V gene lost 2 bases and the J gene lost 5 bases, with 12 bases spanning the gap. Germline V gene lookup returns CDR1 SNHLY and CDR2 FYNNEI. The length of the CDR3 is 14 residues. Diagnosis relied on clinical symptoms, serum thyroxine and TRAb, thyroid ultrasound and orbital computed tomography. The study, taken as a whole, reports: Ophthalmopathy was distinguished from stable hyperthyroidism by 13 V-J signatures.

What was amplified from RNA transcripts were TCR beta CDR3 regions. A set of HTBI primers served as the primers for a first-round RT-PCR of the TCR CDR3. One entry per CDR3 protein results from TCRdb running MiXCR on the multiplex PCR reads. The data show roughly 570,000 distinct CDR3 sequences, more than 45% seen once. J is TRBJ2-5 and V is TRBV2; D unclear. Sequenced material: peripheral blood or thyroid tissue (not recorded which). This clonotype was obtained from a woman younger than 35 with Graves' hyperthyroidism. In DNA form, the CDR3 reads TGTGCCAGCAGTGAAATGTCGCCGATCGAGACCCAGTACTTC. Translating it yields CASSEMSPIETQYF.